This TCR beta chain was obtained from a study of OX40 agonist ivuxolimab in advanced cancers. As for the study in general: Three patients had partial responses: one hepatocellular carcinoma, two cutaneous melanoma.

Sequenced by immunoSEQ multiplex PCR; TCRdb stores in-frame clones only, minus some. Counted here are approximately 79,000 clones, more than 85% occurring once; the ten biggest clones make up 2.5%. V was clipped by 0 bases and J by 0 bases; unmatched bases: 5. In germline, CDR1 is MGHRA, CDR2 YSYEKL. The CDR3 runs to 18 residues. V gene TRBV4-1 combines with J gene TRBJ1-3, with 10 positions matching TRBD1. The specimen comprised CD4+ or CD8+ T cells sorted from blood, sampled in a trial of the OX40 agonist ivuxolimab. The source is an adult with an advanced solid tumor such as melanoma, head and neck, liver or kidney cancer. For the CDR3, the DNA is TGCGCCAGCAGCCAAGAGGGACAGGGGCCCTCCTCTGGAAACACCATATATTTT. Translated: CASSQEGQGPSSGNTIYF.